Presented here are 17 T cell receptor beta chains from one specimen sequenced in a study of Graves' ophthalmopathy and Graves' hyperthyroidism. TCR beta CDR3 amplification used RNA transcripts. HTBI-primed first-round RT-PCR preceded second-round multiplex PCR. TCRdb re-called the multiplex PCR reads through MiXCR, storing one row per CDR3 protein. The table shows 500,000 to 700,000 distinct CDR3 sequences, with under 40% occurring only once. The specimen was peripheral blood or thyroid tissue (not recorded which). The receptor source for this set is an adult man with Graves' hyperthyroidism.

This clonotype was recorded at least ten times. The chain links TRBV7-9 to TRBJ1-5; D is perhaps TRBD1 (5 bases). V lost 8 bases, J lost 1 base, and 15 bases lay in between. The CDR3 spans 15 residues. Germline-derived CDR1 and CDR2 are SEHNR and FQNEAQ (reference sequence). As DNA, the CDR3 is TGTGCCAGCCCGAGCAGGGCAATGAGCAATCAGCCCCAGCATTTT. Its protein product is CASPSRAMSNQPQHF.

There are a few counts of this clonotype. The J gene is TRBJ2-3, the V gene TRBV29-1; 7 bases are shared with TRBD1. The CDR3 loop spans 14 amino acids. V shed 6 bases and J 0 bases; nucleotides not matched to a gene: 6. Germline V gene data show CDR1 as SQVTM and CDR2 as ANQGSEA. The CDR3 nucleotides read TGCAGCGTCCCGGACAGGCCTAGCACAGATACGCAGTATTTT. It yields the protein CSVPDRPSTDTQYF.

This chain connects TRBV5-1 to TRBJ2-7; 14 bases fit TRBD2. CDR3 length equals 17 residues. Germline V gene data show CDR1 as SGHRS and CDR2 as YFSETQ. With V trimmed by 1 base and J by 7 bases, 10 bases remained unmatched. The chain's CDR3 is CASSLLPGLAGVYEQYF. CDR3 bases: TGCGCCAGCAGCTTGCTCCCGGGACTAGCGGGAGTGTATGAGCAGTACTTC.

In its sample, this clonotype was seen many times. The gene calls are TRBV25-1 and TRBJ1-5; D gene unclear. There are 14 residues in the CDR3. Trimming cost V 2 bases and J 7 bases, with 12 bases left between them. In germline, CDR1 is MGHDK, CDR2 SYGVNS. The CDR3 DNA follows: TGTGCCAGCAGTGAAATCAGTTTCGACCAGCCCCAGCATTTT. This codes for CASSEISFDQPQHF.

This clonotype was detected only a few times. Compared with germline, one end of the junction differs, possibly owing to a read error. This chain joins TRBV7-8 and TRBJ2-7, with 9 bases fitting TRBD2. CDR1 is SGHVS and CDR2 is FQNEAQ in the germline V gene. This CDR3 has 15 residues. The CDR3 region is CASSSGLASSYEQYF. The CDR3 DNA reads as TGTGCCAGTAGCTCCGGACTAGCGAGCTCCTACGAGCAGTACTTC.

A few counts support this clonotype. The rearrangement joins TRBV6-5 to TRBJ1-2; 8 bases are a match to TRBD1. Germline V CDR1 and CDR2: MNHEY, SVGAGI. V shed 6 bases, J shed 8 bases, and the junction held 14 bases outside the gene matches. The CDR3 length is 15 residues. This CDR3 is CASRTGTGFAHGYTF. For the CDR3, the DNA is TGTGCCAGCAGAACCGGGACAGGCTTTGCCCACGGCTACACCTTC.

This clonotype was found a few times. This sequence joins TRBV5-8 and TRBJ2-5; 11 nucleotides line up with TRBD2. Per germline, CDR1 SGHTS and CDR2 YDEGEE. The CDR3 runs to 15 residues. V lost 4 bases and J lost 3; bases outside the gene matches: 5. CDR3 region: CASSPATSGEETQYF. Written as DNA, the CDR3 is TGTGCCAGCAGCCCCGCGACTAGCGGGGAAGAGACCCAGTACTTC.

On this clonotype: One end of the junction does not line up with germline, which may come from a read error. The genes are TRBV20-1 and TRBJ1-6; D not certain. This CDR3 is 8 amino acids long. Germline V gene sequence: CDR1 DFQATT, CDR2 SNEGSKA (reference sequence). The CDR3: CSARDRDF. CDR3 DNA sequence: TGCAGTGCTAGAGATCGAGACTTT.

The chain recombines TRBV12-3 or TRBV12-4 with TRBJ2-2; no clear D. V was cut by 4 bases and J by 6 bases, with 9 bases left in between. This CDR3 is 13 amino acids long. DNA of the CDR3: TGTGCCAGCAGTTACGGCAGTTCCGGGGAGCTGTTTTTT. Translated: CASSYGSSGELFF.

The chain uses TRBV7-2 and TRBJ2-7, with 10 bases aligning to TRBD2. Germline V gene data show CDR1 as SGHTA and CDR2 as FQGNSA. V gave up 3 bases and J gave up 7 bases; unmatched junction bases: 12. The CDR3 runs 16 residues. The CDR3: CASSLSPGSGGNEQYF. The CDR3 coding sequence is TGTGCCAGCAGCTTGTCCCCCGGTAGCGGGGGGAATGAGCAGTACTTC.

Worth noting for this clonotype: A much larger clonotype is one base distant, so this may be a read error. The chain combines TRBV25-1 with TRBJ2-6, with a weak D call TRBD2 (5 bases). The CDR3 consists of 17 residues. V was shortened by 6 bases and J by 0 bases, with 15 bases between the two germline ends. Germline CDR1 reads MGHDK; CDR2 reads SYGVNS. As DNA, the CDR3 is TGTGCCAGCAGCCACGTGAGGGCGGACTCTGGGGCCAACGTCCTGACTTTC. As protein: CASSHVRADSGANVLTF.

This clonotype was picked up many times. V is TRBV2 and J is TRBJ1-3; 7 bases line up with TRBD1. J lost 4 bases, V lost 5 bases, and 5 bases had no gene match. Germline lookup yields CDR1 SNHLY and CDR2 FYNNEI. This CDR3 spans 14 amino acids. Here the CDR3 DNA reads TGTGCCAGCAGTACAGGGGACGGAGGAAACACCATATATTTT. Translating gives CASSTGDGGNTIYF.

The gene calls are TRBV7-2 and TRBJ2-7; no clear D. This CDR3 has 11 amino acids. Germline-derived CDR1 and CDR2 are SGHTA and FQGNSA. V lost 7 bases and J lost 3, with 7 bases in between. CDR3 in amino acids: CASTSDYEQYF. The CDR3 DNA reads TGTGCCAGCACCTCGGACTACGAGCAGTACTTC.

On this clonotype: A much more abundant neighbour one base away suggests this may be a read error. CDR3 DNA sequence: TGTGCCAGCAGCTTAAGGACAGGGGCTAACTATGGCTGCACCTTC. It specifies CASSLRTGANYGCTF. The rearrangement uses TRBV12-3 or TRBV12-4 and TRBJ1-2, with 9 bases that match TRBD1. This CDR3 contains 15 residues.

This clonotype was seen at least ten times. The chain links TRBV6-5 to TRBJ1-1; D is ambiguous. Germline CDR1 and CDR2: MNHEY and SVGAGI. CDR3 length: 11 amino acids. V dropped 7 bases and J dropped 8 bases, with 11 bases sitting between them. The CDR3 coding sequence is TGTGCCAGCATCAAGGAGGGAGAAGCTTTCTTT. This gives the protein CASIKEGEAFF.

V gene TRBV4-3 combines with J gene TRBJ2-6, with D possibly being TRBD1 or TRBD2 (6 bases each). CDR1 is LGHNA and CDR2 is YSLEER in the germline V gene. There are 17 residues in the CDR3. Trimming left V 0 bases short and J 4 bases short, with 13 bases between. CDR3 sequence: CASSQDGGAKGANVLTF. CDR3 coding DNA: TGCGCCAGCAGCCAAGACGGGGGCGCAAAGGGGGCCAACGTCCTGACTTTC.

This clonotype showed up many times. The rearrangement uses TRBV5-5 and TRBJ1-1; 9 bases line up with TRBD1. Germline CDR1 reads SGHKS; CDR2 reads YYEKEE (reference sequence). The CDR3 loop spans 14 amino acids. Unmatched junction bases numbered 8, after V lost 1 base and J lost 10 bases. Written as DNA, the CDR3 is TGTGCCAGCAGCTTGATGGCGACAGGGGGGTCAGCTTTCTTT. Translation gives CASSLMATGGSAFF.